These T cell receptor beta chains were read from a single sample in a study of shared T cell receptors in the human thymus. Libraries were prepared by immunoSEQ multiplex PCR; TCRdb keeps only in-frame clonotypes and omits some of them. The data show 650,000 to 950,000 clones, with 70% to 90% seen just once and approximately 0.01% held by the top ten. The same sample was also used in a study of human thymus T cells.

Sequencing used thymocytes. The source is a girl in the first two years of life with a congenital heart defect. Each CDR3 is given with its conserved first and last residue. The D gene is left open where the match is weak. Not all rows give a size; the values are once, few, many and, for expanded clones, a class.

J gene: TRBJ1-5; D gene: TRBD1; clone size: .; V gene: TRBV25-1; CDR3 DNA: TGTGCCAGCAGCCCGGACAGGCTCAATCAGCCCCAGCATTTT; CDR3 protein: CASSPDRLNQPQHF
J gene: TRBJ2-7; D gene: .; clone size: .; V gene: TRBV27; CDR3 DNA: TGTGCCAGCAGTTTATCCGTCCGGGTTTCCTACGAGCAGTACTTC; CDR3 protein: CASSLSVRVSYEQYF
J gene: TRBJ2-3; D gene: .; clone size: .; V gene: TRBV2; CDR3 DNA: TGTGCCAGCAGTGGCACTAGCACAGATACGCAGTATTTT; CDR3 protein: CASSGTSTDTQYF
J gene: TRBJ1-6; D gene: .; clone size: .; V gene: TRBV28; CDR3 DNA: TGTGCCAGCAGTCCCACAGGGACGAATTCCCCCCTCCACTTT; CDR3 protein: CASSPTGTNSPLHF
J gene: TRBJ2-5; D gene: TRBD1; clone size: .; V gene: TRBV6-6; CDR3 DNA: TGTGCCAGCAGTTGGCCGGGACAGGGTTGTGAGACCCAGTACTTC; CDR3 protein: CASSWPGQGCETQYF
J gene: TRBJ1-2; D gene: .; clone size: .; V gene: TRBV28; CDR3 DNA: TGTGCCAGCACCTCGTGGAAGGGGGTCTTATTATACGGCTACACCTTC; CDR3 protein: CASTSWKGVLLYGYTF
J gene: TRBJ2-7; D gene: TRBD1; clone size: .; V gene: TRBV5-1; CDR3 DNA: TGCGCCAGCAGGCTTACCCGACAGGGTGGGTACGAGCAGTACTTC; CDR3 protein: CASRLTRQGGYEQYF
J gene: TRBJ2-7; D gene: .; clone size: .; V gene: TRBV6-6; CDR3 DNA: TGTGCCAGCAGTTACCCCCCCCAGGACTCCTACGAGCAGTACTTC; CDR3 protein: CASSYPPQDSYEQYF
J gene: TRBJ1-2; D gene: TRBD1; clone size: once; V gene: TRBV7-9; CDR3 DNA: TGTGCCAGCAGCTTTAAACAAAGGCAGGGGGTGGATGGCTACACCTTC; CDR3 protein: CASSFKQRQGVDGYTF
J gene: TRBJ2-7; D gene: TRBD1; clone size: .; V gene: TRBV5-6; CDR3 DNA: TGTGCCAGCAGCAAGGGACAGGGGGGCGAGCAGTACTTC; CDR3 protein: CASSKGQGGEQYF
J gene: TRBJ2-5; D gene: .; clone size: once; V gene: TRBV16; CDR3 DNA: TGTGCCAGCAGCCTCTTCTCTAGGGGCAGGGCAGAGACCCAGTACTTC; CDR3 protein: CASSLFSRGRAETQYF
J gene: TRBJ1-2; D gene: .; clone size: .; V gene: TRBV30; CDR3 DNA: TGTGCCCAGAGGTCTCATGGCTACACCTTC; CDR3 protein: CAQRSHGYTF
J gene: TRBJ2-3; D gene: TRBD2; clone size: .; V gene: TRBV6-5; CDR3 DNA: TGTGCCAGCAGTTCTGGCGGGGGGGCAGGAGATACGCAGTATTTT; CDR3 protein: CASSSGGGAGDTQYF
J gene: TRBJ1-1; D gene: TRBD1; clone size: .; V gene: TRBV2; CDR3 DNA: TGTGCCAGCAGTGAATCCTCCGCAGGGGGCGTGAGAAGGGCGGGGTGGGAGACTGAAGCTTTCTTT; CDR3 protein: CASSESSAGGVRRAGWETEAFF
J gene: TRBJ2-3; D gene: TRBD1; clone size: .; V gene: TRBV7-2; CDR3 DNA: TGTGCCAGCAGCTACCCGACAGGGGTAGTTGATACGCAGTATTTT; CDR3 protein: CASSYPTGVVDTQYF
J gene: TRBJ1-2; D gene: TRBD1; clone size: .; V gene: TRBV5-8; CDR3 DNA: TGTGCCAGCAGCCCCGCTCCCCGGCAGGGGGCAAAAGGCTATGGCTACACCTTC; CDR3 protein: CASSPAPRQGAKGYGYTF
J gene: TRBJ1-1; D gene: .; clone size: once; V gene: TRBV5-6; CDR3 DNA: TGTGCCAGCAGCTTGGGACCTCGGGTAGGCACTGAAGCTTTCTTT; CDR3 protein: CASSLGPRVGTEAFF
J gene: TRBJ2-7; D gene: .; clone size: .; V gene: TRBV28; CDR3 DNA: TGTGCCAGCAGTTTAGGGGCGTCCGGGACACCCGAGCAGTACTTC; CDR3 protein: CASSLGASGTPEQYF
J gene: TRBJ1-1; D gene: .; clone size: .; V gene: TRBV25-1; CDR3 DNA: TGTGCCAGCAGTGATCCTACCTCTGAAGCTTTCTTT; CDR3 protein: CASSDPTSEAFF
J gene: TRBJ1-2; D gene: .; clone size: .; V gene: TRBV4-1; CDR3 DNA: TGCGCCAGCTTGGGGGGGTACAGATTCGGACGTCCAAACTATGGCTACACCTTC; CDR3 protein: CASLGGYRFGRPNYGYTF
J gene: TRBJ1-1; D gene: .; clone size: .; V gene: TRBV25-1; CDR3 DNA: TGTGCCAGCAGTGAATTTCCGCAGGAAGCTTTCTTT; CDR3 protein: CASSEFPQEAFF
J gene: TRBJ1-6; D gene: .; clone size: few; V gene: TRBV6-1; CDR3 DNA: TGTGCCAGCAGTGAAGCGCTTCGGGTAAGACTCTCACCCCTCCACTTT; CDR3 protein: CASSEALRVRLSPLHF
J gene: TRBJ1-1; D gene: TRBD1; clone size: .; V gene: TRBV6-1; CDR3 DNA: TGTGCCAGCAGTGAAGTAGGAGGGACAGCACTACCGAACACTGAAGCTTTCTTT; CDR3 protein: CASSEVGGTALPNTEAFF
J gene: TRBJ2-3; D gene: .; clone size: few; V gene: TRBV19; CDR3 DNA: TGTGCCAGTACCGAGATATGGGACTCATCGTGGGATACGCAGTATTTT; CDR3 protein: CASTEIWDSSWDTQYF
J gene: TRBJ2-5; D gene: .; clone size: .; V gene: TRBV5-4; CDR3 DNA: TGTGCCAGCAGCCCAGGGTATGAGCTTATGAAAGAGACCCAGTACTTC; CDR3 protein: CASSPGYELMKETQYF
J gene: TRBJ2-1; D gene: TRBD2; clone size: .; V gene: TRBV9; CDR3 DNA: TGTGCCAGCAGCGTAGTCTCCTCCCCGGGACTAGCGGGGGGGCCGATACTTCGGAATGAGCAGTTCTTC; CDR3 protein: CASSVVSSPGLAGGPILRNEQFF
J gene: TRBJ1-3; D gene: TRBD1; clone size: .; V gene: TRBV5-8; CDR3 DNA: TGTGCCAGCAGCGGATCCGGGACAGTCTCTGGAAACACCATATATTTT; CDR3 protein: CASSGSGTVSGNTIYF
J gene: TRBJ1-1; D gene: TRBD1; clone size: once; V gene: TRBV28; CDR3 DNA: TGTGCCAGCAGCCATGGGACAGGGGCGGCGGCTGAAGCTTTCTTT; CDR3 protein: CASSHGTGAAAEAFF
J gene: TRBJ1-1; D gene: .; clone size: .; V gene: TRBV6-1; CDR3 DNA: TGTGCCAGCAGTGAAGGCCAGGACAAGATGGCTTTCTTT; CDR3 protein: CASSEGQDKMAFF
J gene: TRBJ2-5; D gene: .; clone size: .; V gene: TRBV27; CDR3 DNA: TGTGCCAGCAGTTTATCCACAGTCTTAGAGACCCAGTACTTC; CDR3 protein: CASSLSTVLETQYF
J gene: TRBJ1-1; D gene: .; clone size: .; V gene: TRBV9; CDR3 DNA: TGTGCCAGCAGCCCCCGGGAGTTAGACACTGAAGCTTTCTTT; CDR3 protein: CASSPRELDTEAFF
J gene: TRBJ2-7; D gene: TRBD1; clone size: .; V gene: TRBV28; CDR3 DNA: TGTGCCAGCAGCCTACACTTAGGACAGGGTGGGAACGAGCAGTACTTC; CDR3 protein: CASSLHLGQGGNEQYF
J gene: TRBJ2-7; D gene: TRBD1; clone size: .; V gene: TRBV7-9; CDR3 DNA: TGTGCCAGCAGCAACCACCGGGACAGGGCTAGCGAGCAGTACTTC; CDR3 protein: CASSNHRDRASEQYF